Listed below are T cell receptor beta chains from one sample, sequenced in a study of shared clonotypes between healthy human individuals. Generated by immunoSEQ multiplex PCR, the TCRdb table keeps only in-frame clones and is missing some. Of over a million clones detected, around 97% appear once; the ten largest clones hold roughly 1.2%. Sequencing input: naive CD4+ T cells sorted from blood. Receptor source: a man aged 25-40 years in good health. Each CDR3 is given with its conserved first and last residue. D genes are given only for firm matches. The listing skips clone size in some rows; elsewhere it reads once, few, many or a size class.

TRBJ2-1 . TRBV10-3 . CAISGSGPSSYNEQFF TGTGCCATCAGTGGGTCTGGCCCAAGCTCCTACAATGAGCAGTTCTTC
TRBJ2-1 . TRBV28 TRBD2 CASSGGTSGRARQFF TGTGCCAGCAGTGGCGGGACTAGCGGGAGGGCCCGGCAGTTCTTC
TRBJ1-3 . TRBV7-9 . CASSLDDGSSGNTIYF TGTGCCAGCAGCTTAGACGACGGAAGCTCTGGAAACACCATATATTTT
TRBJ1-3 . TRBV6-5 . CASISSGNTIYF TGTGCCAGCATCTCCTCTGGAAACACCATATATTTT
TRBJ2-3 . TRBV18 TRBD2 CASSPPGLARSTDTQYF TGTGCCAGCTCACCACCGGGACTAGCGAGAAGCACAGATACGCAGTATTTT
TRBJ2-1 . TRBV29-1 TRBD2 CSVGELSGVSYNEQFF TGCAGCGTTGGGGAGCTTAGCGGGGTATCTTACAATGAGCAGTTCTTC
TRBJ1-1 . TRBV14 . CASSPAGGLWGNTEAFF TGTGCCAGCAGCCCGGCTGGGGGGCTATGGGGGAACACTGAAGCTTTCTTT
TRBJ2-1 . TRBV5-4 TRBD2 CASSWGGLADNEQFF TGTGCCAGCAGCTGGGGGGGACTAGCGGACAATGAGCAGTTCTTC
TRBJ1-4 . TRBV7-8 . CASSLAPPGYNEKLFF TGTGCCAGCAGCTTAGCGCCTCCGGGGTATAATGAAAAACTGTTTTTT
TRBJ2-1 . TRBV19 . CASGLLRNEQFF TGTGCCAGCGGACTGTTAAGGAATGAGCAGTTCTTC
TRBJ2-2 . TRBV15 . CATSRDRDRGSGELFF TGTGCCACCAGCAGAGATAGGGACCGGGGTAGCGGGGAGCTGTTTTTT
TRBJ1-2 . TRBV28 . CASRETGRQGDYGYTF TGTGCCAGCCGGGAAACAGGGAGGCAAGGGGACTATGGCTACACCTTC
TRBJ2-2 . TRBV10-2 . CASSEKIRTGELFF TGCGCCAGCAGTGAGAAGATACGCACCGGGGAGCTGTTTTTT
TRBJ2-2 . TRBV25-1 TRBD1 CASSDRGRDTGELFF TGTGCCAGCAGTGACAGGGGGCGTGACACCGGGGAGCTGTTTTTT
TRBJ2-7 . TRBV9 TRBD2 CASSVLGLASDEQYF TGTGCCAGCAGCGTATTGGGACTAGCTTCCGACGAGCAGTACTTC
TRBJ2-7 . TRBV7-9 TRBD2 CASSLAGGPYEQYF TGTGCCAGCAGCTTAGCGGGAGGGCCTTACGAGCAGTACTTC
TRBJ2-1 once TRBV19 TRBD2 CASSNSRGLAGGEQFF TGTGCCAGTAGTAACTCAAGGGGACTAGCGGGAGGTGAGCAGTTCTTC
TRBJ2-2 . TRBV29-1 . CSFVAGGVTGELFF TGCAGCTTTGTAGCTGGAGGGGTAACCGGGGAGCTGTTTTTT
TRBJ1-5 . TRBV27 . CASSFTAFSNQPQHF TGTGCCAGCAGTTTCACAGCCTTTAGCAATCAGCCCCAGCATTTT
TRBJ2-1 . TRBV28 . CASSLLGLASEQFF TGTGCCAGCAGTTTATTAGGACTCGCGAGCGAGCAGTTCTTC
TRBJ2-6 . TRBV4-1 . CASSPISTSRGANVLTF TGCGCCAGCAGCCCCATTTCAACATCGAGGGGGGCCAACGTCCTGACTTTC
TRBJ1-5 . TRBV2 . CASSLQTLSNQPQHF TGTGCCAGCAGTTTACAGACGCTTAGCAATCAGCCCCAGCATTTT
TRBJ2-7 once TRBV5-5 . CASSLRDSLPSYEQYF TGTGCCAGCAGCTTGCGGGACTCGCTGCCGTCCTACGAGCAGTACTTC
TRBJ1-2 . TRBV28 . CASSSGTGTSDGYTF TGTGCCAGCAGTTCCGGAACCGGCACCTCGGATGGCTACACCTTC